The clone carrying this T cell receptor beta chain was recorded a few times. Unique molecular identifiers were built into the TCRbeta library. Each CDR3 protein is one row after TCRdb ran MiXCR on the PCR reads. The sample carries 670,000 or so distinct CDR3 sequences, less than 15% recorded once. This record belongs to a study of T-cell reconstitution after alpha-beta-depleted transplantation in children. Germline loops: CDR1 MGHRA, CDR2 YSYEKL. The CDR3 extends over 18 amino acids. With 0 bases removed from V and 5 bases from J, the gap between germline ends came to 22 bases. The receptor was isolated from a girl aged 2 to 9 with congenital amegakaryocytic thrombocytopenia, due to receive a stem cell transplant. The genes are TRBV4-1 and TRBJ2-5, with D possibly matching TRBD2 (6 bases). The input for sequencing was PBMCs, taken before TCRalphabeta/CD19-depleted stem cell transplant. The CDR3 loop reads CASSQDSVFGTAMETQYF. The CDR3 DNA reads TGCGCCAGCAGCCAAGATAGTGTCTTCGGGACTGCTATGGAGACCCAGTACTTC.